Here is one T cell receptor (beta chain) with its context. This entry belongs to a study of blood T cell repertoires in COVID-19. Original processing notes: Nucleated cell number was recorded as an estimate derived from reference gene primer amplification. Assay used: immunoSEQ multiplex PCR; TCRdb lists only in-frame clones, some missing. The DNA gave D and trimming, while V, J and clone size come from that table. The profile shows about 350,000 clones, roughly 87% of them singletons. The CDR3 is 14 residues long. Germline V CDR1 and CDR2: MNHEY, SVGAGI. V lost 7 bases and J lost 5, with 18 bases in between.

This receptor was obtained from a man aged 30 to 39 with COVID-19, enrolled during active disease. The rearrangement links TRBV6-5 to TRBJ2-7, with a possible D match to TRBD2 (6 bases). Material: peripheral blood. The chain's CDR3 is CASTTGLLGDEQYF. The CDR3 region has the DNA TGTGCCAGCACCACGGGACTGCTTGGGGACGAGCAGTACTTC.